These 5 T cell receptor beta chains were sequenced from one sample in a study of OX40 agonist ivuxolimab in advanced cancers. Libraries were prepared by immunoSEQ multiplex PCR; TCRdb keeps only in-frame clonotypes and omits some of them. The table has tens of thousands of clones, over 75% seen once. Sample: CD4+ or CD8+ T cells sorted from blood, taken in a trial of the OX40 agonist ivuxolimab. The origin of the receptors is an adult with an advanced solid tumor such as melanoma, head and neck, liver or kidney cancer.

The sample holds one count of this clone. The V call is TRBV28, the J call TRBJ1-1; D perhaps matches TRBD1 (6 bases). CDR1 and CDR2 from the germline V gene are MDHEN and SYDVKM. There are 13 residues in the CDR3. The germline V and J ends were trimmed by 6 bases and 4 bases, with 12 bases remaining between them. CDR3 sequence: CASRWVQGTEAFF. The CDR3, as DNA: TGTGCCAGCAGATGGGTACAGGGCACTGAAGCTTTCTTT.

The V call is TRBV4-3, the J call TRBJ2-1, with TRBD2 identical over 9 bases. Germline V gene data show CDR1 as LGHNA and CDR2 as YSLEER. The V segment lost 2 bases and the J segment 2 bases; nucleotides outside the gene matches: 7. There are 17 residues in the CDR3. The CDR3 protein is CASSQLIAGETYNEQFF. CDR3 DNA sequence: TGCGCCAGCAGCCAACTTATAGCGGGAGAGACCTACAATGAGCAGTTCTTC.

V usage is TRBV15 and J usage is TRBJ2-1; 7 nucleotides match TRBD1. With 8 bases clipped from V and 0 bases from J, the junction kept 4 bases outside the gene matches. This CDR3 has 14 residues. Per germline, CDR1 LNHNV and CDR2 YYDKDF (reference sequence). CDR3 protein: CATWDRSSYNEQFF. The CDR3 region has the DNA TGTGCCACCTGGGACAGAAGCTCCTACAATGAGCAGTTCTTC.

The chain carries TRBV11-2 and TRBJ2-5; D may be TRBD1 (5 bases). The CDR3 consists of 13 residues. Deletions cut 5 bases from V and 3 bases from J, with 10 bases between. CDR1 is SGHAT and CDR2 is FQNNGV in the germline V gene. CDR3 in amino acids: CASSLPREETQYF. CDR3 in DNA: TGTGCCAGCAGCCTTCCCAGGGAAGAGACCCAGTACTTC.

The rearrangement joins TRBV7-8 to TRBJ2-3; D call uncertain. Trimming pared 11 bases from V and 6 bases from J, leaving 21 bases between. The CDR3 totals 14 residues. Germline loops: CDR1 SGHVS, CDR2 FQNEAQ. The CDR3 region is CASSSALNTDTQYF. Here the CDR3 DNA reads TGTGCCTCTTCGAGCGCACTAAACACGGATACGCAGTATTTT.